The T cell receptor beta chain under discussion was sequenced for a study of blood T cell repertoires in COVID-19. Study-wide context: Samples taken during acute and convalescent COVID-19 were collected in the United States, Italy and Spain. T cells, B-cell-depleted T cells, or PBMCs supplied cDNA or gDNA.

In the authors' workflow: Reference gene primer amplification in the assay estimated nucleated cell counts. Data came from immunoSEQ multiplex PCR; TCRdb stores just in-frame clones and leaves some out. That table supplies the V and J calls and clone size; D and trimming were determined from the DNA. Among some 400,000 clones listed, over 65% were seen once. The germline CDR1 and CDR2 sequences are MNHEY and SVGEGT. Trimming cost V 5 bases and J 12 bases, with 13 bases left between them. This CDR3 spans 12 amino acids. The chain has TRBV6-2 or TRBV6-3 and TRBJ1-4; perhaps TRBD1 as D (5 bases). This receptor was identified in a human donor with acute or convalescent COVID-19. The donor label of this sample is uncertain. The sample comprised peripheral blood. CDR3 sequence: CASSPGPGELFF. CDR3 bases: TGTGCCAGCAGTCCCGGCCCGGGGGAACTGTTTTTT.